This T cell receptor (beta chain) was sequenced in a study of blood T cells in healthy people across ages. In its sample, this clonotype was seen a few times. J was trimmed by 7 bases and V by 4 bases; bases with no gene match: 7. Germline V gives CDR1 MNHNY, CDR2 SVGAGI (reference sequence). There are 15 residues in the CDR3. The authors ran a second PCR of roughly 6 to 11 cycles using a sample-barcoded 5' primer and a J-beta primer mix. TCRdb reprocessed the 5' RACE reads with MiXCR, giving one entry per CDR3 protein. The sample includes 1 million to 1.2 million distinct CDR3 sequences, under 40% of them seen just once.

The sequence came from a man aged 18 to 35 in good health. The chain joins TRBV6-6 to TRBJ1-6, with 7 bases identical to TRBD1. The sequenced sample was blood. The CDR3 region is CASSSDRAENSPLHF. The CDR3 region has the DNA TGTGCCAGCAGTTCCGACAGGGCCGAAAATTCACCCCTCCACTTT.